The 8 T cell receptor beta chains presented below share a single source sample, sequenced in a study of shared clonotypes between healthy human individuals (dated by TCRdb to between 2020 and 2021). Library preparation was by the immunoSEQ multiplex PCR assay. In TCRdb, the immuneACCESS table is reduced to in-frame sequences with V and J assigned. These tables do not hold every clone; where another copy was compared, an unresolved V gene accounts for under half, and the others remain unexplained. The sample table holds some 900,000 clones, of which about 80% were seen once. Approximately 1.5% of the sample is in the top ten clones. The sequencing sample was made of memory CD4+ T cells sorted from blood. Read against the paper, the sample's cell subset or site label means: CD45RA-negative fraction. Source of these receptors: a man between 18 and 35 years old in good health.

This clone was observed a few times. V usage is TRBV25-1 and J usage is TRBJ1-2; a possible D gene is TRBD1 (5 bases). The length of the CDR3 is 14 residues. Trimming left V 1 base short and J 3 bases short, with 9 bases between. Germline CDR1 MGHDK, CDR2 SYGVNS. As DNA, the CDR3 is TGTGCCAGCAGTGAATTCGCCAGGGACTATGGCTACACCTTC. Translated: CASSEFARDYGYTF.

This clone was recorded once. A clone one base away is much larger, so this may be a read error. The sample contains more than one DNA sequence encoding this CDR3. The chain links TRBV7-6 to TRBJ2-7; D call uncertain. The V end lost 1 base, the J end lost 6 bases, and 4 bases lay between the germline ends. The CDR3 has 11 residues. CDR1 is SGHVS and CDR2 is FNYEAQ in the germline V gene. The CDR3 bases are TGTGCCAGCAGCTTAGGGCGCGAGCAGTACTTC. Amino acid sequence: CASSLGREQYF.

Here the CDR3 DNA reads TGTGCCAGCAGCTTAGGCCCCTCGTTAGATACGCAGTATTTT. Its translation: CASSLGPSLDTQYF. The gene calls are TRBV11-3 and TRBJ2-3; D is undetermined. The germline gives CDR1 SGHNT, CDR2 YENEEA. With 1 base removed from V and 5 bases from J, the gap between germline ends came to 10 bases. The CDR3 is 14 residues long.

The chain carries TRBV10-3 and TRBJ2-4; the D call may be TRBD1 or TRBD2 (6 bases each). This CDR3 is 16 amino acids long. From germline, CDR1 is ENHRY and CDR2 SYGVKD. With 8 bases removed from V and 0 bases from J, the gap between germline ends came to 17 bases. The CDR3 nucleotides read TGTGCCATCGAGGACGGGGGCAAGGTAGCCAAAAACATTCAGTACTTC. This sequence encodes CAIEDGGKVAKNIQYF.

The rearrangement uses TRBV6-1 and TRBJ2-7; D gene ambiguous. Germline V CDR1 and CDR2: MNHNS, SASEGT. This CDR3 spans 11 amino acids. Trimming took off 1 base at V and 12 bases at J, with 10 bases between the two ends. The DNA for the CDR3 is TGTGCCAGCAGTGAAGATGTGGGTCCGTACTTC. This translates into CASSEDVGPYF.

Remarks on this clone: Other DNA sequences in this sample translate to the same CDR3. The CDR3 loop reads CASSLGVGVYEQYF. CDR3 in DNA: TGCGCCAGCAGCTTGGGGGTTGGAGTTTACGAGCAGTACTTC. The chain links TRBV5-1 to TRBJ2-7; D gene unclear. V was clipped by 0 bases and J by 4 bases, with 11 bases between them. Germline CDR1 and CDR2: SGHRS and YFSETQ. CDR3 length: 14 amino acids.

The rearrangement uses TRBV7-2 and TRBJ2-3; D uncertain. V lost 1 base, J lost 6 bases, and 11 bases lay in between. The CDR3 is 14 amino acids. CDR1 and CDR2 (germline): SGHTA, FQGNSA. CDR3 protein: CASSLGAQLDTQYF. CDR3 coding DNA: TGTGCCAGCAGCTTAGGGGCGCAGTTGGATACGCAGTATTTT.

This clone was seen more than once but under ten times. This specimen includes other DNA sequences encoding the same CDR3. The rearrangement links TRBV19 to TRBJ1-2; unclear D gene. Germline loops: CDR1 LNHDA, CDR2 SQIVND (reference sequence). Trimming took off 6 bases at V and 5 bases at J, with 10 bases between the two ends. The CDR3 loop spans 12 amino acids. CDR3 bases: TGTGCCAGTAGCGAAACGGATTATGGCTACACCTTC. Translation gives CASSETDYGYTF.